The 27 T cell receptor beta chains presented below share a single source sample, sequenced in a study of spatial heterogeneity in lung cancer. Via MiXCR, TCRdb re-called the 5' RACE reads, giving one row per CDR3 protein. The data contain tens of thousands of distinct CDR3 sequences, around 13% of them singletons. This sample's time point: sample taken at primary tumor resection. Whole RNA was taken from tumor, nontumor lung or frozen PBMC; it was then sequenced unsorted. Sequenced here: PBMCs, sampled at surgery. The receptors come from a male donor with early-stage non-small cell lung cancer.

The chain is built from TRBV25-1 and TRBJ1-2; no clear D. Germline V gene lookup returns CDR1 MGHDK and CDR2 SYGVNS. The germline V and J ends were trimmed by 2 bases and 8 bases, with 6 bases remaining between them. This CDR3 spans 11 amino acids. For the CDR3, the DNA is TGTGCCAGCAGTGAAGGGATCGGCTACACCTTC. Protein sequence: CASSEGIGYTF.

This chain connects TRBV15 to TRBJ2-3, with TRBD2 matching 10 bases. Germline values: CDR1 LNHNV, CDR2 YYDKDF (reference sequence). After removal of 8 bases from V and 3 bases from J, the junction contained 8 bases not matched to a gene. CDR3 length: 15 residues. The CDR3 DNA sequence: TGTGCCACCTCAGCCAGGACTAGCGGAACAGATACGCAGTATTTT. It encodes CATSARTSGTDTQYF. Looking up the rest from reference TRBV15 and TRBJ2-3 gives the full variable domain: DAMVIQNPRYQVTQFGKPVTLSCSQTLNHNVMYWYQQKSSQAPKLLFHYYDKDFNNEADTPDNFQSRRPNTSFCFLDIRSPGLGDTAMYLCATSARTSGTDTQYFGPGTRLTVL.

This sequence joins TRBV7-8 and TRBJ1-5; 8 bases align to TRBD1. The CDR3 runs to 16 residues. After removal of 5 bases from V and 0 bases from J, the junction contained 6 bases not matched to a gene. CDR1 SGHVS and CDR2 FQNEAQ come from the germline V gene. The CDR3 region has the DNA TGTGCCAGCAGCCAACAGGGGGTCTATAGCAATCAGCCCCAGCATTTT. This codes for CASSQQGVYSNQPQHF.

V gene TRBV3-1 combines with J gene TRBJ1-1; 7 positions match TRBD1. This CDR3 has 14 residues. Germline CDR1 is LGHDT and CDR2 is YNNKEL (reference sequence). Losses at the gene ends were 4 bases for V and 1 base for J; bases not matched to a gene: 3. The CDR3 region is CASSRAGGNTEAFF. CDR3 nucleotide sequence: TGTGCCAGCAGCCGAGCAGGGGGGAACACTGAAGCTTTCTTT.

This clonotype turned up a few times. The chain couples TRBV7-2 to TRBJ2-1; 7 bases fit TRBD2. CDR1 and CDR2 from the germline V gene are SGHTA and FQGNSA. The V gene end was trimmed by 4 bases and the J gene end by 5 bases; junction bases not matched to a gene: 5. The CDR3 runs to 14 residues. The CDR3 DNA reads as TGTGCCAGCAGCTCCCTAGCGGCTAACAATGAGCAGTTCTTC. It translates to CASSSLAANNEQFF.

This clonotype was found a few times. J is TRBJ1-1 and V is TRBV5-1; 11 bases line up with TRBD1. Looked up from germline, CDR1 is SGHRS and CDR2 is YFSETQ. This CDR3 has 17 residues. The J segment lost 5 bases and the V segment lost 4 bases, leaving 13 bases of the junction unmatched. The DNA of the CDR3 is TGCGCCAGCAGCCGTGGACAGGGGGCAACTTGGAGTACTGAAGCTTTCTTT. Translated: CASSRGQGATWSTEAFF.

In its sample, this clonotype was seen many times. The rearrangement uses TRBV9 and TRBJ2-5; TRBD2 is a possible D gene (6 bases). Germline assignment: CDR1 SGDLS and CDR2 YYNGEE. Trimming shortened V by 0 bases and J by 1 base, and 13 bases separated the two germline ends. This CDR3 is 16 amino acids long. CDR3 region: CASSVGLAGSQETQYF. The CDR3 bases are TGTGCCAGCAGCGTAGGCCTTGCGGGGAGCCAAGAGACCCAGTACTTC.

This sequence joins TRBV10-3 and TRBJ2-3; maybe TRBD1 (5 bases). Germline values: CDR1 ENHRY, CDR2 SYGVKD. The CDR3 is made up of 14 amino acids. Between the trimmed V and J ends, which lost 6 bases and 0 bases, there was a span of 10 bases. The CDR3 DNA sequence: TGTGCCATCAGAGACGGACAAAGCACAGATACGCAGTATTTT. This sequence encodes CAIRDGQSTDTQYF.

This clonotype was counted ten times or more. The germline gene is not matched at one end of the junction; a read error may be the cause. The genes are TRBV7-7 and TRBJ2-5, with D tentatively TRBD1 or TRBD2 (5 bases each). This CDR3 is 15 amino acids long. The V gene's germline CDR1 is SSHAT and CDR2 FNYEAQ (reference sequence). CDR3 DNA: TGTGCTAGCAGCTTAGCGCTTAGGGGACAAGAGACCCAGTACTTC. Amino acids: CASSLALRGQETQYF.

This sequence joins TRBV11-2 and TRBJ1-3; a weak D match, TRBD1 (5 bases). Deletions cut 0 bases from V and 4 bases from J, with 13 bases between. This CDR3 has 16 residues. Per the germline V gene, CDR1 is SGHAT and CDR2 is FQNNGV. As DNA, the CDR3 is TGTGCCAGCAGCTTAGATTCGGCAGGGTACGGAAACACCATATATTTT. Translation gives CASSLDSAGYGNTIYF.

This clonotype was detected ten times or more. The chain links TRBV20-1 to TRBJ1-1; D may be TRBD1 (5 bases). There are 14 residues in the CDR3. The V and J ends lost 3 bases and 6 bases respectively, with 17 bases between them. Germline CDR1 DFQATT, CDR2 SNEGSKA (reference sequence). The CDR3 here is CSASTGSFNPEAFF. CDR3 nucleotides: TGCAGTGCTAGTACAGGTAGCTTTAATCCTGAAGCTTTCTTT.

This clonotype came up a few times. The chain joins TRBV28 to TRBJ2-6; D is undetermined. V lost 5 bases and J 1 base, leaving 9 bases between the germline ends. Germline loops: CDR1 MDHEN, CDR2 SYDVKM. The CDR3 length is 15 residues. As DNA, the CDR3 is TGTGCCAGCAGTCTCCTCGGGTCTGGGGCCAACGTCCTGACTTTC. Translating it yields CASSLLGSGANVLTF.

This clonotype was seen ten or more times. V is TRBV3-1 and J is TRBJ1-6; tentative D call: TRBD1 (6 bases). V was trimmed by 7 bases and J by 9 bases, leaving 16 bases between them. Per the germline V gene, CDR1 is LGHDT and CDR2 is YNNKEL (reference sequence). The CDR3 has 14 residues. The CDR3 coding sequence is TGTGCCAGCAACTACAGGGCCGGGGGTTCACCCCTCCACTTT. It translates to CASNYRAGGSPLHF.

This clonotype has only a few counts. The chain employs TRBV30 and TRBJ1-5; no firm D call. The germline V and J ends were trimmed by 4 bases and 1 base, with 14 bases remaining between them. The germline V gene has CDR1 GTSNPN and CDR2 SVGIG (reference sequence). This CDR3 has 15 amino acids. CDR3 protein: CAWKPRGMSNQPQHF. In DNA, the CDR3 is TGTGCCTGGAAACCTCGGGGTATGAGCAATCAGCCCCAGCATTTT.

This chain connects TRBV29-1 to TRBJ1-4; tentatively, D is TRBD1 (5 bases). V was trimmed by 4 bases and J by 6 bases, leaving 9 bases between them. This CDR3 is built from 12 residues. Germline CDR1 SQVTM, CDR2 ANQGSEA. CDR3 in DNA: TGCAGCGTTGGGGACTTAGATGAAAAACTGTTTTTT. Translated: CSVGDLDEKLFF. Full variable domain (outside the CDR3, taken from reference TRBV29-1 and TRBJ1-4): SAVISQKPSRDICQRGTSLTIQCQVDSQVTMMFWYRQQPGQSLTLIATANQGSEATYESGFVIDKFPISRPNLTFSTLTVSNMSPEDSSIYLCSVGDLDEKLFFGSGTQLSVL.

The genes are TRBV6-1 and TRBJ1-5; the D is unclear. The CDR3 extends over 14 amino acids. Germline lookup yields CDR1 MNHNS and CDR2 SASEGT. V lost 7 bases and J 3 bases, leaving 13 bases between the germline ends. The CDR3 nucleotides are TGTGCCAGCACGAGCTCGGGATTCAATCAGCCCCAGCATTTT. It encodes CASTSSGFNQPQHF.

V gene TRBV20-1 combines with J gene TRBJ1-4; a weak D match, TRBD1 (6 bases). Trimming shortened V by 0 bases and J by 8 bases, and 13 bases separated the two germline ends. The germline V gene has CDR1 DFQATT and CDR2 SNEGSKA (reference sequence). The CDR3 covers 14 residues. In nucleotides, the CDR3 is TGCAGTGCTAGAGATACCAGGGGTGGAGAAAAACTGTTTTTT. This sequence encodes CSARDTRGGEKLFF.

This clonotype was counted many times. This chain connects TRBV2 to TRBJ2-1; TRBD2 matches at 14 bases. The CDR3 covers 14 residues. V lost 6 bases and J lost 6; bases outside the gene matches: 1. Germline V gene lookup returns CDR1 SNHLY and CDR2 FYNNEI. The CDR3 sequence is CASRGTSGGNEQFF. The CDR3 coding sequence is TGTGCCAGCAGGGGGACTAGCGGGGGCAATGAGCAGTTCTTC.

This clonotype has more than one count but fewer than ten. The genes are TRBV30 and TRBJ1-3; D remains ambiguous. V was cut by 2 bases and J by 2 bases, with 13 bases left in between. The CDR3 contains 15 residues. Germline V CDR1 and CDR2: GTSNPN, SVGIG (reference sequence). CDR3 sequence (DNA): TGTGCCTGGAGTCCAGTTGGCCGGGCTGGAAACACCATATATTTT. As protein: CAWSPVGRAGNTIYF. Looking up the rest from reference TRBV30 and TRBJ1-3 gives the full variable domain: SQTIHQWPATLVQPVGSPLSLECTVEGTSNPNLYWYRQAAGRGLQLLFYSVGIGQISSEVPQNLSASRPQDRQFILSSKKLLLSDSGFYLCAWSPVGRAGNTIYFGEGSWLTVV.

This clonotype occurred a few times. This sequence joins TRBV20-1 and TRBJ1-1, with D perhaps TRBD1 (6 bases). V lost 5 bases, J lost 3 bases, and 16 bases lay in between. Germline V CDR1 and CDR2: DFQATT, SNEGSKA (reference sequence). The CDR3 has 14 amino acids. CDR3 sequence (DNA): TGCAGTGCTCCAGATCGGAGGGGGGACACTGAAGCTTTCTTT. Protein product: CSAPDRRGDTEAFF.

In its sample, this clonotype was seen a few times. The J gene is TRBJ1-2, the V gene TRBV7-6, with D possibly matching TRBD1 (6 bases). Looked up from germline, CDR1 is SGHVS and CDR2 is FNYEAQ. V was pared by 2 bases and J by 7 bases, with 11 bases between. The CDR3 length is 13 residues. The CDR3, as DNA: TGTGCCAGCAGCTTAACAGGGACCTCTGGCTACACCTTC. It specifies CASSLTGTSGYTF.

This clonotype was seen a few times. The chain uses TRBV15 and TRBJ2-2, with D uncertain. The CDR3 covers 16 residues. Germline CDR1 LNHNV, CDR2 YYDKDF (reference sequence). V was pared by 3 bases and J by 0 bases, with 11 bases between. CDR3 region: CATSREHLSNTGELFF. The CDR3 nucleotides are TGTGCCACCAGCAGGGAACACCTTTCGAACACCGGGGAGCTGTTTTTT.

This clonotype appeared a few times. The chain joins TRBV5-4 to TRBJ2-3; tentatively, D is TRBD1 (5 bases). Trimming shortened V by 0 bases and J by 5 bases, and 10 bases separated the two germline ends. The CDR3 runs 14 residues. Germline assignment: CDR1 SGHNT and CDR2 YYREEE (reference sequence). The CDR3 nucleotides are TGTGCCAGCAGCTTGGGGGCAGGGAAAGATACGCAGTATTTT. Protein product: CASSLGAGKDTQYF.

This clonotype was picked up a small number of times. The V gene is TRBV7-9, the J gene TRBJ2-1, with D hard to call. Germline V CDR1 and CDR2: SEHNR, FQNEAQ (reference sequence). V dropped 0 bases and J dropped 10 bases, with 13 bases sitting between them. The CDR3 is 14 amino acids. The CDR3 nucleotides read TGTGCCAGCAGCTTAGCAGACCGCGGCCGGGAGCAGTTCTTC. Amino acid sequence: CASSLADRGREQFF.

The chain is built from TRBV19 and TRBJ1-2; D is perhaps TRBD1 (5 bases). Germline lookup yields CDR1 LNHDA and CDR2 SQIVND (reference sequence). Between the trimmed V and J ends, which lost 6 bases and 6 bases, there was a span of 20 bases. CDR3 size: 15 residues. CDR3 bases: TGTGCCAGTAGCCCAAGGGGCAGACACGATAATGGCTACACCTTC. Translation gives CASSPRGRHDNGYTF.

In its sample, this clonotype was seen many times. This chain uses TRBV20-1 with TRBJ1-2; 8 nucleotides agree with TRBD1. This CDR3 region has 13 residues. The ends lost 2 bases at V and 12 bases at J; junction bases unmatched: 11. The V gene's germline CDR1 is DFQATT and CDR2 SNEGSKA (reference sequence). DNA for the CDR3: TGCAGTGCTAGATCCGGACAGGGAGATGCCAACACCTTC. This codes for CSARSGQGDANTF.

The chain couples TRBV5-5 to TRBJ2-5, with 9 bases fitting TRBD2. V shed 6 bases, J shed 3 bases, and the junction held 3 bases outside the gene matches. The CDR3 runs to 13 residues. The germline V gene has CDR1 SGHKS and CDR2 YYEKEE (reference sequence). The CDR3 DNA sequence: TGTGCCAGCATCTTAGCGGGGGAAGAGACCCAGTACTTC. Protein sequence: CASILAGEETQYF.